This TCR beta chain was retrieved from a study of T-cell memory formation after mild COVID-19. This clonotype was observed a handful of times. The antigen is undetermined. Findings and caveats of the study: Contracting clones from day 15 to 85 had balanced CD4/CD8; later expanders favoured CD4+.

One entry per CDR3 protein, called by TCRdb with MiXCR from the 5' RACE reads. Of fewer than 250,000 distinct CDR3 sequences listed, about 10% are singletons. In germline, CDR1 is SGHTS, CDR2 YDEGEE. The CDR3 runs 11 residues. Trimming stripped 1 base from V and 4 bases from J, with 2 bases between. V gene TRBV5-8 combines with J gene TRBJ2-5; D is undetermined. This receptor was obtained from a young man who had mild COVID-19 (a few samples of this study predate the infection). Cell type and time point are not known. The sequenced sample was PBMCs or a T cell subset sorted from them (not recorded which). The CDR3: CASSLIETQYF. CDR3 bases: TGTGCCAGCAGCTTGATAGAGACCCAGTACTTC. The full variable domain, its missing parts supplied by reference TRBV5-8 and TRBJ2-5, is EAGVTQSPTHLIKTRGQQATLRCSPISGHTSVYWYQQALGLGLQFLLWYDEGEERNRGNFPPRFSGRQFPNYSSELNVNALELEDSALYLCASSLIETQYFGPGTRLLVL.